The present entry profiles one T cell receptor beta chain with its context. V lost 1 base, J lost 5 bases, and 10 bases stayed unmatched. This CDR3 spans 18 amino acids. Germline V gives CDR1 LGHNA, CDR2 YSLEER. The sample comes from a study of cytomegalovirus exposure and HLA in healthy donors. Use of 60 Vbeta and 13 Jbeta primers characterized the PCR. Clones were read by immunoSEQ multiplex PCR, and TCRdb kept only the in-frame ones, dropping some. Reported are 200,000 or so clones; the ten largest clones contain roughly 0.7%. The sample comprised PBMCs. This TCR derives from a boy between 5 and 17 years old in good health and CMV-seronegative. V usage is TRBV4-3 and J usage is TRBJ2-5; TRBD2 agrees at 13 bases. CDR3 sequence: CASSQALRTSGGRETQYF. The CDR3, as DNA: TGCGCCAGCAGCCAAGCCCTAAGGACTAGCGGGGGTAGGGAGACCCAGTACTTC.